The entry that follows covers one TCR beta chain sequence. Its antigen is not known. The data originate from a study of shared clonotypes between healthy human individuals. Study observations and caveats: Among non-shared clonotypes, generation probabilities were lower than among those shared by all four donors. Some naive CD4 clonotypes, around 4.7%, turned up in common across several donors. Donor clonotype sharing was expected to depend on sequencing depth. Sampling covered blood only; tissue repertoires likely differ.

Germline loops: CDR1 LNHDA, CDR2 SQIVND (reference sequence). The CDR3 runs to 15 residues. V was pared by 5 bases and J by 2 bases, with 4 bases of the junction left unmatched. This table comes from immunoSEQ multiplex PCR, and its TCRdb copy is limited to in-frame clones, with some not included. The table has roughly 2 million clones, 90% to 95% seen once; the top ten hold 0.1% to 0.15%. The chain has TRBV19 and TRBJ2-7; 12 bases align to TRBD1. The sample comprised naive CD4+ T cells sorted from blood. Documented subset: CD45RA+ positively selected. This receptor was obtained from a man aged 18 to 35 in good health. CDR3 protein: CASSPGQGAAYEQYF. CDR3 sequence (DNA): TGTGCCAGTAGTCCGGGACAGGGGGCAGCCTACGAGCAGTACTTC.